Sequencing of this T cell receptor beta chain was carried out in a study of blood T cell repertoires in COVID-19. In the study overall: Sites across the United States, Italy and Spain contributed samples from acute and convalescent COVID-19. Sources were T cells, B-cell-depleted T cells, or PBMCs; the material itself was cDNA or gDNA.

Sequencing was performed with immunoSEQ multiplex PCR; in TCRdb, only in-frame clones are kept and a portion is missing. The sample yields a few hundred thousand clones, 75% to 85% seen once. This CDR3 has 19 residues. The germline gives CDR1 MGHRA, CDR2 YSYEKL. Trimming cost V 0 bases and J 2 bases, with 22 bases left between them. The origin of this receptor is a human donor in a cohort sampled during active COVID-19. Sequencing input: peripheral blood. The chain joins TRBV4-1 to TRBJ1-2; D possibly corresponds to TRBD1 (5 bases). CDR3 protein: CASSQDSTLKGMSNYGYTF. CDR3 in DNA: TGCGCCAGCAGCCAAGATAGCACCCTTAAGGGGATGTCGAACTATGGCTACACCTTC.